This T cell receptor beta chain was profiled in a study of control samples from healthy donors and cancer patients. V was pared by 5 bases and J by 0 bases, with 8 bases between. Germline-derived CDR1 and CDR2 are SQVTM and ANQGSEA. The CDR3 is made up of 12 amino acids. Clones were sequenced by immunoSEQ multiplex PCR, and TCRdb holds only the in-frame ones, with some missing. The sample has about 85,000 clones; about 89% are singletons. The clonotype was recovered from a woman aged 55-69 years in good health. The sample was blood. The chain employs TRBV29-1 and TRBJ2-7; D gene uncertain. CDR3 amino acids: CSVRTDSYEQYF. The CDR3 DNA sequence: TGCAGCGTTAGGACCGACTCCTACGAGCAGTACTTC.